Presented here are 24 T cell receptor beta chains from one specimen sequenced in a study of T cells in Graves' hyperthyroidism and ophthalmopathy. Amplified regions were TCR beta CDR3 sequences from RNA transcripts. Initially, a first-round RT-PCR of the TCR CDR3 employed the HTBI primer set. TCRdb reprocessed the multiplex PCR reads via MiXCR and lists one record per CDR3 protein. The sample carries hundreds of thousands of distinct CDR3 sequences, under 20% recorded once. What was sequenced was blood. The receptors derive from a woman aged 50 to 60 with Graves' hyperthyroidism that later progressed to Graves' ophthalmopathy.

The CDR3 sequence is CSVSPGGSYNEQFF. The CDR3 nucleotides read TGCAGCGTCTCACCGGGGGGCTCCTACAATGAGCAGTTCTTC. The chain links TRBV29-1 to TRBJ2-1; 7 nucleotides match TRBD2. Germline CDR1 is SQVTM and CDR2 is ANQGSEA. The CDR3 loop spans 14 amino acids. V trimming: 6 bases; J trimming: 0 bases; junction bases outside the gene matches: 5.

This clonotype has a count of ten or more. The chain carries TRBV7-8 and TRBJ2-5; D perhaps matches TRBD2 (6 bases). This CDR3 comprises 14 residues. Germline CDR1 SGHVS, CDR2 FQNEAQ. V lost 5 bases, J lost 3 bases, and 13 bases lay in between. This CDR3 is CASSTRGREETQYF. In DNA, the CDR3 is TGTGCCAGCAGCACGCGGGGTAGGGAAGAGACCCAGTACTTC.

The sample holds many counts of this clonotype. The chain employs TRBV30 and TRBJ1-5, with D unresolved. V was trimmed by 0 bases and J by 4 bases, leaving 7 bases between them. The CDR3 runs 13 residues. Looked up from germline, CDR1 is GTSNPN and CDR2 is SVGIG (reference sequence). CDR3 nucleotide sequence: TGTGCCTGGAGTGTTCAGGAAAATCAGCCCCAGCATTTT. Protein: CAWSVQENQPQHF.

This clonotype appeared many times. This chain's CDR3 is CASSQEFRHEQFF. The CDR3 DNA reads as TGTGCCAGCAGCCAAGAATTTCGGCATGAGCAGTTCTTC. The gene calls are TRBV3-1 and TRBJ2-1; D gene ambiguous. Trimming removed 0 bases from V and 8 bases from J, with 8 bases in between. This CDR3 spans 13 amino acids. Germline V gene lookup returns CDR1 LGHDT and CDR2 YNNKEL (reference sequence).

This clonotype was counted ten times or more. CDR3 nucleotides: TGTGCCAGCACTCACGGGACAGGGCGCTACGAGCAGTACTTC. Translating it yields CASTHGTGRYEQYF. The genes are TRBV2 and TRBJ2-7, with 9 nucleotides matching TRBD1. V shed 7 bases, J shed 3 bases, and the junction held 7 bases outside the gene matches. This CDR3 spans 14 amino acids. Germline lookup yields CDR1 SNHLY and CDR2 FYNNEI.

In its sample, this clonotype was seen many times. This chain connects TRBV12-3 or TRBV12-4 to TRBJ1-5; 8 positions match TRBD1. With 4 bases clipped from V and 2 bases from J, the junction kept 7 bases outside the gene matches. The CDR3 contains 16 residues. This CDR3 is CASSSKQGAGNQPQHF. Here the CDR3 DNA reads TGTGCCAGCAGTTCAAAGCAGGGGGCCGGCAATCAGCCCCAGCATTTT.

This clonotype was counted ten times or more. The chain couples TRBV18 to TRBJ2-3, with 7 positions matching TRBD1. Germline CDR1 and CDR2: KGHSH and LQKENI. The CDR3 totals 14 residues. J lost 5 bases, V lost 3 bases, and 5 bases had no gene match. The CDR3 is CASSPPGTEDTQYF. In nucleotides, the CDR3 is TGTGCCAGCTCACCCCCCGGGACAGAAGATACGCAGTATTTT.

The chain combines TRBV18 with TRBJ2-1; 7 nucleotides match TRBD2. CDR1 is KGHSH, CDR2 LQKENI, per germline. This CDR3 has 15 amino acids. J was trimmed by 9 bases and V by 2 bases; bases with no gene match: 10. CDR3 DNA: TGTGCCAGCTCACCAACCGGGACTACTTTCCGTGAGCAGTTCTTC. This encodes CASSPTGTTFREQFF.

This clonotype was detected a few times. The chain combines TRBV30 with TRBJ2-7; D gene ambiguous. The CDR3 has 12 amino acids. From germline, CDR1 is GTSNPN and CDR2 SVGIG (reference sequence). The V end was cut by 4 bases, the J end by 0 bases, with 7 bases between. The CDR3, as DNA: TGTGCCTGGACGGTGAGCTCCTACGAGCAGTACTTC. Residues: CAWTVSSYEQYF.

This clonotype was observed a handful of times. J is TRBJ2-3 and V is TRBV6-1; D call uncertain. CDR1 is MNHNS and CDR2 is SASEGT in the germline V gene. The length of the CDR3 is 12 residues. V was clipped by 5 bases and J by 10 bases, with 13 bases between them. The CDR3 here is CASSLTMTAQYF. DNA for the CDR3: TGTGCCAGCAGTTTGACGATGACTGCGCAGTATTTT.

This clonotype was detected many times. The chain has TRBV20-1 and TRBJ2-7; D not certain. The V end was cut by 3 bases, the J end by 2 bases, with 11 bases between. The CDR3 is 13 amino acids. CDR1 is DFQATT, CDR2 SNEGSKA, per germline (reference sequence). In DNA form, the CDR3 reads TGCAGTGCTAGCGGAGACCTCACCTACGAGCAGTACTTC. As protein: CSASGDLTYEQYF.

This clonotype was seen ten or more times. The rearrangement uses TRBV2 and TRBJ1-1; no clear D gene. V shed 7 bases and J shed 1 base, with 10 bases lying between them. Germline V gives CDR1 SNHLY, CDR2 FYNNEI. The CDR3 is 13 residues long. For the CDR3, the DNA is TGTGCCAGCAAGGAATCACAGAACACTGAAGCTTTCTTT. As protein: CASKESQNTEAFF.

The V gene is TRBV4-1, the J gene TRBJ2-1, with a weak D call TRBD2 (5 bases). This CDR3 region has 18 residues. The germline V and J ends were trimmed by 1 base and 8 bases, with 24 bases remaining between them. The germline gives CDR1 MGHRA, CDR2 YSYEKL. The CDR3 here is CASSQVPRTRRVAYEQFF. CDR3 DNA sequence: TGCGCCAGCAGCCAAGTGCCCCGAACTAGAAGGGTCGCGTATGAGCAGTTCTTC.

The sample holds a few counts of this clonotype. The genes are TRBV7-2 and TRBJ1-2; no clear D gene. Germline V CDR1 and CDR2: SGHTA, FQGNSA. The CDR3 length is 13 residues. The V and J ends lost 3 bases and 4 bases respectively, with 9 bases between them. CDR3 region: CASSFGQTYGYTF. As DNA, the CDR3 is TGTGCCAGCAGCTTTGGGCAGACCTATGGCTACACCTTC.

This clonotype showed up many times. The rearrangement uses TRBV10-1 and TRBJ2-3; TRBD2 agrees at 7 bases. The trim removed 2 bases at V and 4 bases at J, leaving 9 bases unmatched. This CDR3 spans 16 amino acids. Germline-derived CDR1 and CDR2 are WNHNN and SYGVQD (reference sequence). Here the CDR3 reads CASSELTSQDADTQYF. CDR3 nucleotide sequence: TGCGCCAGCAGTGAGCTGACTAGCCAAGACGCAGATACGCAGTATTTT.

This clonotype was seen a handful of times. The V and J genes are TRBV5-1 and TRBJ2-2; D is ambiguous. V was trimmed by 1 base and J by 7 bases, leaving 8 bases between them. CDR1 and CDR2 (germline): SGHRS, YFSETQ. This CDR3 contains 13 residues. CDR3 sequence: CASSLSELGELFF. CDR3 in DNA: TGCGCCAGCAGCTTGAGCGAGCTCGGGGAGCTGTTTTTT. The full variable domain, its missing parts supplied by reference TRBV5-1 and TRBJ2-2, is KAGVTQTPRYLIKTRGQQVTLSCSPISGHRSVSWYQQTPGQGLQFLFEYFSETQRNKGNFPGRFSGRQFSNSRSEMNVSTLELGDSALYLCASSLSELGELFFGEGSRLTVL.

The V and J genes are TRBV20-1 and TRBJ1-6, with 9 nucleotides matching TRBD1. CDR3 size: 15 residues. With V trimmed by 6 bases and J by 7 bases, 10 bases remained unmatched. CDR1 DFQATT and CDR2 SNEGSKA come from the germline V gene (reference sequence). The CDR3 reads CSARGTGFRNSPLHF. Written as DNA, the CDR3 is TGCAGTGCACGAGGGACAGGGTTTCGCAATTCACCCCTCCACTTT.

This clonotype was seen at least ten times. The chain uses TRBV3-1 and TRBJ1-1, with D uncertain. The V end lost 5 bases, the J end lost 3 bases, and 10 bases lay between the germline ends. Per the germline V gene, CDR1 is LGHDT and CDR2 is YNNKEL (reference sequence). There are 13 residues in the CDR3. The CDR3 DNA is TGTGCCAGCAGCAGTATTGAGGACACTGAAGCTTTCTTT. It specifies CASSSIEDTEAFF.

The rearrangement uses TRBV5-4 and TRBJ2-2; D is possibly TRBD1 (5 bases). CDR1 is SGHNT and CDR2 is YYREEE in the germline V gene (reference sequence). The CDR3 runs 14 residues. Deletions cut 1 base from V and 5 bases from J, with 9 bases between. The DNA of the CDR3 is TGTGCCAGCAGCTTGTCAGGGCGTACCGGGGAGCTGTTTTTT. Its protein is CASSLSGRTGELFF.

This clonotype was found a few times. The chain joins TRBV7-8 to TRBJ2-1; TRBD1 matches 8 bases. The germline V gene encodes CDR1 SGHVS and CDR2 FQNEAQ. The CDR3 covers 17 residues. V shed 0 bases, J shed 8 bases, and the junction held 12 bases outside the gene matches. The CDR3 sequence is CASSLAGVTGALDEQFF. CDR3 nucleotide sequence: TGTGCCAGCAGCTTAGCGGGGGTGACAGGGGCTCTCGATGAGCAGTTCTTC.

This clonotype has a count of ten or more. The chain recombines TRBV11-2 with TRBJ1-2; weak D call: TRBD1 (6 bases). V lost 6 bases and J 4 bases, leaving 12 bases between the germline ends. There are 13 residues in the CDR3. CDR1 is SGHAT and CDR2 is FQNNGV in the germline V gene. As DNA, the CDR3 is TGTGCCAGCAGATATACAGGGATCTATGGCTACACCTTC. It is translated as CASRYTGIYGYTF.

At least ten counts were recorded for this clonotype. The chain employs TRBV20-1 and TRBJ2-7, with a weak D call TRBD1 (6 bases). This CDR3 region has 13 residues. Trimming shortened V by 5 bases and J by 5 bases, and 16 bases separated the two germline ends. Germline loops: CDR1 DFQATT, CDR2 SNEGSKA (reference sequence). DNA of the CDR3: TGCAGTGCTGAGGGCCGACAGGTGGACGAGCAGTACTTC. Amino acids: CSAEGRQVDEQYF.

This clonotype was found a few times. The chain carries TRBV7-2 and TRBJ1-4; 8 bases are shared with TRBD1. CDR1 SGHTA and CDR2 FQGNSA come from the germline V gene. Trimming at V came to 5 bases and at J to 5 bases, leaving 4 bases not matched to a gene. The CDR3 spans 14 residues. The CDR3 DNA follows: TGTGCCAGCAGCATCAGGACAGGGAATGAAAAACTGTTTTTT. This encodes CASSIRTGNEKLFF.

This clonotype was seen many times. The chain links TRBV5-1 to TRBJ1-1; TRBD1 agrees at 7 bases. V shed 4 bases, J shed 3 bases, and the junction held 12 bases outside the gene matches. The germline CDR1 and CDR2 sequences are SGHRS and YFSETQ. This CDR3 contains 16 residues. The DNA for the CDR3 is TGCGCCAGCAGCCCGTATGACAGGGTAGGAGACACTGAAGCTTTCTTT. Its translation: CASSPYDRVGDTEAFF.